These T cell receptor beta chains were read from a single sample in a study of monozygotic twins with cystic fibrosis. Data came from immunoSEQ multiplex PCR; TCRdb stores just in-frame clones and leaves some out. Of around 27,000 clones in the sample, 95% to 97% were seen once. Sequencing was carried out using blood. These receptors all come from a girl aged 2 to 10 with cystic fibrosis. Both conserved end residues are part of each CDR3. Each record gives: V gene, J gene, D gene, clone size, CDR3 DNA, CDR3 protein. A D gene is named only where the DNA matches it firmly. Some rows have no size entry. The others give once, few or many, or a class for an expanded clone.

>TRBV2|TRBJ2-3|-|-
TGTGCCAGCTTTCGGACTTACACAGATACGCAGTATTTT
CASFRTYTDTQYF
>TRBV11-1|TRBJ2-1|-|-
TGTGCCAGCAGCCCCCGCCGGCCTGACAATGAGCAGTTCTTC
CASSPRRPDNEQFF
>TRBV4-1|TRBJ2-1|TRBD2|-
TGCGCCAGCAGCGGTAGCGGGGCTGCCTACAATGAGCAGTTCTTC
CASSGSGAAYNEQFF
>TRBV6-1|TRBJ2-1|TRBD1|-
TGTGCCAGCAGTGAGGGACAGACCTACAATGAGCAGTTCTTC
CASSEGQTYNEQFF
>TRBV7-9|TRBJ2-7|-|-
TGTGCCAGCAGCTTAGCGGGAGGAAGGACCTACGAGCAGTACTTC
CASSLAGGRTYEQYF
>TRBV27|TRBJ2-3|-|-
TGTGCCAGCAGCCGGCCCACGGGGGATACGCAGTATTTT
CASSRPTGDTQYF
>TRBV6-1|TRBJ2-7|TRBD2|-
TGTGCCAGCAGTCTTAGCGGGGACCCCTACGAGCAGTACTTC
CASSLSGDPYEQYF
>TRBV29-1|TRBJ2-3|TRBD2|-
TGCAGCGTTGAATGGCTAGCGGGAGGGGATACGCAGTATTTT
CSVEWLAGGDTQYF
>TRBV4-2|TRBJ2-2|-|-
TGTGCCAGCAGCCAGACGGGGGAGCTGTTTTTT
CASSQTGELFF
>TRBV9|TRBJ2-1|-|-
TGTGCCAGCAGCGTAGACGCCGCTCCCTTATCCAATGAGCAGTTCTTC
CASSVDAAPLSNEQFF
>TRBV2|TRBJ1-5|TRBD1|-
TGTGCCAGCAGGGAAGGGACAGGGGGCTCGGACAATCAGCCCCAGCATTTT
CASREGTGGSDNQPQHF
>TRBV6-6|TRBJ2-7|TRBD1|-
TGTGCCAGCAGTTACGGGGGACAGGGGATTGGCGAGCAGTACTTC
CASSYGGQGIGEQYF
>TRBV15|TRBJ2-1|TRBD2|-
TGTGCCACCAGCAGAACCCCGACTAGCGGGGGGTACAATGAGCAGTTCTTC
CATSRTPTSGGYNEQFF
>TRBV7-3|TRBJ2-7|-|-
TGTGCCAGCAGCTTATCGAGTCAAGGGCCTTACTACGAGCAGTACTTC
CASSLSSQGPYYEQYF
>TRBV7-2|TRBJ2-1|-|-
TGTGCCAGCAAGGGGACGGGCCCAACCTACAATGAGCAGTTCTTC
CASKGTGPTYNEQFF
>TRBV4-2|TRBJ2-7|TRBD2|-
TGTGCCAGCAGCCTCGAAAGCGGGGGTGGCTACGAGCAGTACTTC
CASSLESGGGYEQYF
>TRBV28|TRBJ1-5|TRBD1|once
TGTGCCAGCAGTTCGGTCAGGGGGGGTCAGCCCCAGCATTTT
CASSSVRGGQPQHF
>TRBV18|TRBJ2-1|-|-
TGTGCCAGCTCACCACCGAAAGATTTTGCGTGGGGGCAGTTCTTC
CASSPPKDFAWGQFF
>TRBV6-1|TRBJ2-1|TRBD1|-
TGTGCCAGCAGCCTGGGGACAGGCTACAATGAGCAGTTCTTC
CASSLGTGYNEQFF